This T cell receptor beta chain was captured in a study of blood T cells in healthy people across ages. A sample-barcoded 5' primer and a J-beta primer mix were used in a second PCR of roughly 7 to 11 cycles. TCRdb analysed the 5' RACE reads with MiXCR anew, one entry per CDR3 protein. The sample records about 670,000 distinct CDR3 sequences, about 43% being singletons. For this clonotype: Its antigen remains unknown.

Each sample yielded at least 6 million isolated PBMCs. This CDR3 has 13 amino acids. Trimming took off 3 bases at V and 4 bases at J, with 7 bases between the two ends. Germline loops: CDR1 LGHNA, CDR2 YNFKEQ. Broader study findings: The study found TCR beta diversity correlated strongly with naive T cell percentage. Unsorted PBMCs blocked a conclusive comparison of naive and antigen-experienced cells. When set beside aged donors, long-lived donors presented more naive CD4+ cells and higher diversity.

The clonotype originates from an elderly man in good health. The sequenced material came from blood. The chain couples TRBV4-2 to TRBJ2-1; D is unclear. Written as DNA, the CDR3 is TGTGCCAGCAGCCAGACCGTTTACAATGAGCAGTTCTTC. Protein sequence: CASSQTVYNEQFF.